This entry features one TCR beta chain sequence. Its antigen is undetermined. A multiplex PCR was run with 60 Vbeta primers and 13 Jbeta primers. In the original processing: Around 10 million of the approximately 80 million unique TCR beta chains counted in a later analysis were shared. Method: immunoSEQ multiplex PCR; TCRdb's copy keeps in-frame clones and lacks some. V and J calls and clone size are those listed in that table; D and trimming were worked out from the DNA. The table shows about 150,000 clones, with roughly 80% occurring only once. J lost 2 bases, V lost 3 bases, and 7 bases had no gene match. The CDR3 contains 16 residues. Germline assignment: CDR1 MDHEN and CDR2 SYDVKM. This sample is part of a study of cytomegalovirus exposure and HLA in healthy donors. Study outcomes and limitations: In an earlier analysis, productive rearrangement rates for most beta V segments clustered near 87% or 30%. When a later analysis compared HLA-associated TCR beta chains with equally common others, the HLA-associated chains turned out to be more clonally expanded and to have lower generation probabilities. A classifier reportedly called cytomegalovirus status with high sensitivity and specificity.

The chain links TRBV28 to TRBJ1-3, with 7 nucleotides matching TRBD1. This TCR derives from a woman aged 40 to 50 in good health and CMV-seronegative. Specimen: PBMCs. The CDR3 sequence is CASSFPGTVTGNTIYF. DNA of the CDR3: TGTGCCAGCAGTTTCCCCGGGACAGTGACTGGAAACACCATATATTTT.